This T cell receptor beta chain was sequenced during a study of regulatory and conventional T cells in RAG deficiency. Study-wide findings and caveats: Control T-cell subsets had markedly higher Shannon entropy and lower Simpson indices than RAG-deficient patients.

Of note for this clone: Its specificity is unknown.

Per germline, CDR1 SQVTM and CDR2 ANQGSEA. Trimming cost V 4 bases and J 1 base, with 15 bases left between them. The CDR3 is 15 amino acids. The sorted conventional CD4+ T cells were CD25-low and CD127-high, with genomic DNA sequenced. Profiling relied on immunoSEQ multiplex PCR, and the TCRdb table lists in-frame clones only, not all of them. Of some 8,800 clones detected, about 95% appear once; the ten largest clones hold 1.4%. The sequencing input was CD4+ effector T cells sorted from blood. This clonotype was obtained from a human donor with RAG deficiency presenting as severe combined immunodeficiency. The V and J genes are TRBV29-1 and TRBJ2-3; D might be TRBD1 (6 bases). The CDR3 DNA follows: TGCAGCGTTGTCCGGGGAGCAGGGGGCACAGATACGCAGTATTTT. This encodes CSVVRGAGGTDTQYF.